One T cell receptor beta chain is described in this entry. Antigen: not known. This sample was taken from a study of lymphopenia after photon versus proton radiotherapy. TCRdb's table, derived via immunoSEQ multiplex PCR, lists solely in-frame clones and lacks some. Among approximately 17,000 clones listed, roughly nine tenths were seen once. There are 13 residues in the CDR3. Germline V gene sequence: CDR1 SGHNT, CDR2 YENEEA. Losses at the gene ends were 5 bases for V and 10 bases for J; bases not matched to a gene: 6. Study-level findings and limits: Relative stability marked proton patients; photon patients lost diversity and naive cells.

The source is a woman in her sixties or seventies with cholangiocarcinoma. Some clones in this sample may be carry-over from other donors' samples. The input for sequencing was peripheral blood, taken from a patient treated with proton-based radiotherapy. The rearrangement joins TRBV11-3 to TRBJ2-1; 9 bases fit TRBD2. Here the CDR3 reads CASSHDLAGEQFF. As DNA, the CDR3 is TGTGCCAGCAGCCATGATCTAGCGGGAGAGCAGTTCTTC.